The clone carrying this T cell receptor (beta chain) has just one count. Its specificity is not known. The data originate from a study of graft-versus-host responses after intestinal transplantation. At the level of the study: Multivisceral, liver-intestinal, or isolated intestinal transplants were given to recipients. The study's findings and limits: Circulating GvH clones peaking coincided with falling HvG clones soon after transplant.

Trimming removed 4 bases at V and 0 bases at J, with 14 bases between. The CDR3 is 16 residues long. Germline CDR1 and CDR2: SGDLS and YYNGEE. Some clones are missing from TCRdb's copy, which holds only in-frame ones; the method was immunoSEQ multiplex PCR. Of about 15,000 clones listed, roughly two thirds were seen once; the top ten hold roughly 10%. Graft material was processed, releasing intraepithelial and lamina propria lymphocytes. V gene TRBV9 combines with J gene TRBJ1-5; D gene ambiguous. This sequence originates from a human patient who received an intestinal transplant, so some T cells may come from the graft donor. This material consisted of ileum tissue, taken 650 to 700 days after intestinal transplantation. As DNA, the CDR3 is TGTGCCAGCAGCCCTGGTCCGGGAACTAGCAATCAGCCCCAGCATTTT. Translation gives CASSPGPGTSNQPQHF.